The rows below give T cell receptor beta chains drawn from one sample of a study of Ad26.COV2.S vaccination and SARS-CoV-2 variants. Produced via immunoSEQ multiplex PCR; TCRdb's table is partial and in-frame only. This sample has under 550,000 clones, with roughly 90% found just once. Sequenced material: peripheral blood, taken in a trial of Ad26.COV2.S vaccine versus placebo. The receptors stem from a person aged 18-65 years who received the Ad26.COV2.S COVID-19 vaccine or a placebo. CDR3s include the opening cysteine and the closing phenylalanine or tryptophan. A D gene is named only where the DNA matches it firmly. Expanded clones get a size class; other rows say once, few or many, or leave the size out.

v_call: TRBV19
d_call: -
clone_size: -
j_call: TRBJ1-5
cdr3_nt: TGTGCCAGTAGTTTGCCGGGGCTGGGAAATCAGCCCCAGCATTTT
cdr3_aa: CASSLPGLGNQPQHF

v_call: TRBV28
d_call: -
clone_size: -
j_call: TRBJ1-6
cdr3_nt: TGTGCCAGCACCGATGCCTCAGTGAACTCCTATAATTCACCCCTCCACTTT
cdr3_aa: CASTDASVNSYNSPLHF

v_call: TRBV6-5
d_call: TRBD1
clone_size: -
j_call: TRBJ2-3
cdr3_nt: TGTGCCAGCAGAAGACAGGGGGCAAACACAGATACGCAGTATTTT
cdr3_aa: CASRRQGANTDTQYF

v_call: TRBV5-1
d_call: TRBD1
clone_size: -
j_call: TRBJ1-4
cdr3_nt: TGCGCCAGCAGCTTGTGGGGGAACACAGGGGGCAATGAAAAACTGTTTTTT
cdr3_aa: CASSLWGNTGGNEKLFF

v_call: TRBV12-3/TRBV12-4
d_call: -
clone_size: -
j_call: TRBJ1-2
cdr3_nt: TGTGCCAGCAGGCCGGGGGGCGCCTATGGCTACACCTTC
cdr3_aa: CASRPGGAYGYTF

v_call: TRBV28
d_call: -
clone_size: few
j_call: TRBJ2-7
cdr3_nt: TGTGCCAGCAGCTGGACGGCTCTCGACTACGAGCAGTACTTC
cdr3_aa: CASSWTALDYEQYF

v_call: TRBV28
d_call: TRBD2
clone_size: -
j_call: TRBJ2-1
cdr3_nt: TGTGCCAGCAGAAATAGCGGGGTGGCGAATGAGCAGTTCTTC
cdr3_aa: CASRNSGVANEQFF

v_call: TRBV4-1
d_call: -
clone_size: -
j_call: TRBJ2-7
cdr3_nt: TGCGCCAGCAGCCAGTCCACAGGAATCACCTACGAGCAGTACTTC
cdr3_aa: CASSQSTGITYEQYF

v_call: TRBV24-1
d_call: TRBD1
clone_size: once
j_call: TRBJ1-4
cdr3_nt: TGTGCCACCAGTGATCCGGGACAGGGAAGTGAAAAACTGTTTTTT
cdr3_aa: CATSDPGQGSEKLFF

v_call: TRBV10-3
d_call: TRBD2
clone_size: few
j_call: TRBJ2-1
cdr3_nt: TGTGCCACCCGGGGGGGCGGATTTAGCGAGCAGTTCTTC
cdr3_aa: CATRGGGFSEQFF

v_call: TRBV7-9
d_call: TRBD1
clone_size: -
j_call: TRBJ1-6
cdr3_nt: TGTGCCAGCAGCTTAGGAGGGGGCTTAGAGTCCCTCCACTTT
cdr3_aa: CASSLGGGLESLHF

v_call: TRBV7-2
d_call: -
clone_size: -
j_call: TRBJ1-6
cdr3_nt: TGTGCCAGCAGAGGGGATCCCTCTAATTCACCCCTCCACTTT
cdr3_aa: CASRGDPSNSPLHF

v_call: TRBV30
d_call: -
clone_size: -
j_call: TRBJ1-6
cdr3_nt: TGTGCCTGGAGTGTCACGTCAACTTCACCCCTCCACTTT
cdr3_aa: CAWSVTSTSPLHF

v_call: TRBV28
d_call: -
clone_size: -
j_call: TRBJ2-7
cdr3_nt: TGTGCCAGCGGGGATGGGGGCTACGAGCAGTACTTC
cdr3_aa: CASGDGGYEQYF

v_call: TRBV9
d_call: TRBD2
clone_size: -
j_call: TRBJ2-2
cdr3_nt: TGTGCCAGCAGCGTCGGAACGGGGGGAGCCGGGGAGCTGTTTTTT
cdr3_aa: CASSVGTGGAGELFF

v_call: TRBV28
d_call: TRBD2
clone_size: -
j_call: TRBJ2-7
cdr3_nt: TGTGCCAGCCTCCCTCCGGGGGGGGTAGGCTACGAGCAGTACTTC
cdr3_aa: CASLPPGGVGYEQYF

v_call: TRBV12-3/TRBV12-4
d_call: -
clone_size: -
j_call: TRBJ1-1
cdr3_nt: TGTGCCAGCAGTTCTCGACCCAACGGAGCTTTCTTT
cdr3_aa: CASSSRPNGAFF